These 24 T cell receptor beta chains originate from one sample sequenced in a study of spatial heterogeneity in lung cancer. Sample time point: sample taken at primary tumor resection. From the 5' RACE reads, TCRdb called clonotypes with MiXCR, one entry per CDR3 protein. Among tens of thousands of distinct CDR3 sequences listed, approximately 15% were seen once. The sequences come from PBMCs, collected at surgery. The receptors were gathered from a male donor with early-stage non-small cell lung cancer.

This clonotype has a handful of counts. CDR3 nucleotides: TGCGCCAGCAGCGGGGCCCAGCGGGGGGCTGAGCAGTTCTTC. Its protein product is CASSGAQRGAEQFF. V is TRBV5-1 and J is TRBJ2-1; 9 nucleotides align to TRBD2. V lost 4 bases and J lost 9; bases outside the gene matches: 8. The germline V gene has CDR1 SGHRS and CDR2 YFSETQ. The CDR3 runs 14 residues.

The J gene is TRBJ2-7, the V gene TRBV5-1, with unresolved D. The V end was cut by 0 bases, the J end by 0 bases, with 22 bases between. The CDR3 has 19 amino acids. Germline assignment: CDR1 SGHRS and CDR2 YFSETQ. The CDR3 nucleotides read TGCGCCAGCAGCTTGGAGCCGACTGACTGGGCAGCGAGCTCCTACGAGCAGTACTTC. As protein: CASSLEPTDWAASSYEQYF.

This clonotype was found a few times. V gene TRBV6-2 or TRBV6-3 combines with J gene TRBJ2-4; the match to TRBD1 covers 9 bases. Germline assignment: CDR1 MNHEY and CDR2 SVGEGT. J gave up 8 bases and V 10 bases, and 3 bases lay outside the gene matches. The CDR3 sequence is 11 residues long. CDR3 residues: CATRDRDIQYF. The CDR3 DNA reads TGTGCCACCAGGGACAGGGACATTCAGTACTTC.

This clonotype showed up just a few times. V gene TRBV5-1 combines with J gene TRBJ2-1, with D perhaps TRBD1 (5 bases). The CDR3 contains 17 residues. Deletions cut 6 bases from V and 4 bases from J, with 23 bases between. CDR1 and CDR2 (germline): SGHRS, YFSETQ. CDR3 coding DNA: TGCGCCAGCACCTTTCTCCCTACAGGTTTAGCTTACAATGAGCAGTTCTTC. This encodes CASTFLPTGLAYNEQFF.

This clonotype was seen only a few times. V usage is TRBV6-2 or TRBV6-3 and J usage is TRBJ1-1; tentative D call: TRBD1 (5 bases). The V end was cut by 6 bases, the J end by 7 bases, with 15 bases between. Germline CDR1 reads MNHEY; CDR2 reads SVGEGT. CDR3 length equals 13 residues. CDR3 DNA: TGTGCCAGCAGAGTTACCGGGACGGTTGAAGCTTTCTTT. Encoded protein: CASRVTGTVEAFF.

Many counts were recorded for this clonotype. CDR3 residues: CASSLANTGSTDTQYF. CDR3 DNA: TGCGCCAGCAGCTTGGCGAATACAGGGTCCACAGATACGCAGTATTTT. The chain carries TRBV5-1 and TRBJ2-3, with D tentatively TRBD1 (6 bases). This CDR3 comprises 16 residues. CDR1 and CDR2 (germline): SGHRS, YFSETQ. Trimming took off 0 bases at V and 2 bases at J, with 13 bases between the two ends. Drawing the rest from reference TRBV5-1 and TRBJ2-3, the complete variable domain is KAGVTQTPRYLIKTRGQQVTLSCSPISGHRSVSWYQQTPGQGLQFLFEYFSETQRNKGNFPGRFSGRQFSNSRSEMNVSTLELGDSALYLCASSLANTGSTDTQYFGPGTRLTVL.

This clonotype was observed a handful of times. The V gene is TRBV19, the J gene TRBJ1-6; D is perhaps TRBD1 (5 bases). Trimming took off 5 bases at V and 7 bases at J, with 12 bases between the two ends. Germline V gives CDR1 LNHDA, CDR2 SQIVND (reference sequence). The CDR3 has 14 amino acids. The CDR3 region has the DNA TGTGCCAGTAGTTATCCGGAGGGGAATTCACCCCTCCACTTT. Its protein is CASSYPEGNSPLHF. Using reference TRBV19 and TRBJ1-6 for the parts outside the CDR3, the full variable domain is DGGITQSPKYLFRKEGQNVTLSCEQNLNHDAMYWYRQDPGQGLRLIYYSQIVNDFQKGDIAEGYSVSREKKESFPLTVTSAQKNPTAFYLCASSYPEGNSPLHFGNGTRLTVT.

In the case of this clonotype: At one of its ends the junction is not consistent with the germline gene, which may arise from a read error. The rearrangement joins TRBV7-7 to TRBJ2-5; the match to TRBD1 covers 7 bases. This CDR3 spans 16 amino acids. Germline-derived CDR1 and CDR2 are SSHAT and FNYEAQ (reference sequence). CDR3 DNA: TGTGCTAGCAGCTTGGGCCCACAGGGGATTCAAGAGACCCAGTACTTC. As protein: CASSLGPQGIQETQYF.

This clonotype was recorded many times. The chain couples TRBV28 to TRBJ1-3; D ambiguous. Germline-derived CDR1 and CDR2 are MDHEN and SYDVKM. Trimming took off 5 bases at V and 0 bases at J, with 11 bases between the two ends. The CDR3 sequence is 15 residues long. The CDR3 bases are TGTGCCAGCAGTGCCTATCGGACCTCTGGAAACACCATATATTTT. Residues: CASSAYRTSGNTIYF.

This clonotype was recorded at least ten times. The chain has TRBV12-3 or TRBV12-4 and TRBJ2-1, with D perhaps matching TRBD1 or TRBD2 (5 bases each). The CDR3 loop spans 13 amino acids. Between the trimmed V and J ends, which lost 10 bases and 3 bases, there was a span of 13 bases. CDR3 in DNA: TGTGCCACCCAGGGACCAAACTACAATGAGCAGTTCTTC. It encodes CATQGPNYNEQFF.

The table lists this clonotype with a few counts. The chain recombines TRBV20-1 with TRBJ2-5, with 10 bases that match TRBD2. The trim removed 5 bases at V and 5 bases at J, leaving 5 bases unmatched. The CDR3 covers 13 residues. Germline V CDR1 and CDR2: DFQATT, SNEGSKA (reference sequence). The chain's CDR3 is CSARHSGRETQYF. Written as DNA, the CDR3 is TGCAGTGCTCGGCATAGCGGGAGGGAGACCCAGTACTTC.

The table lists this clonotype with a few counts. V is TRBV28 and J is TRBJ1-1; 7 bases fit TRBD1. CDR1 is MDHEN and CDR2 is SYDVKM in the germline V gene. Losses at the gene ends were 5 bases for V and 5 bases for J; bases not matched to a gene: 5. The CDR3 sequence is 13 residues long. CDR3 in amino acids: CASSRQGWTEAFF. CDR3 sequence (DNA): TGTGCCAGCAGTAGACAGGGTTGGACTGAAGCTTTCTTT. Full variable domain (rest looked up from reference TRBV28 and TRBJ1-1): DVKVTQSSRYLVKRTGEKVFLECVQDMDHENMFWYRQDPGLGLRLIYFSYDVKMKEKGDIPEGYSVSREKKERFSLILESASTNQTSMYLCASSRQGWTEAFFGQGTRLTVV.

This clonotype came up a few times. This rearrangement joins TRBV5-1 to TRBJ2-7, with TRBD1 matching 9 bases. Germline values: CDR1 SGHRS, CDR2 YFSETQ. The CDR3 runs to 14 residues. The V segment lost 3 bases and the J segment 5 bases; nucleotides outside the gene matches: 6. CDR3 region: CASSWMDRGDEQYF. CDR3 bases: TGCGCCAGCAGCTGGATGGACAGGGGCGACGAGCAGTACTTC.

The table lists this clonotype with a few counts. The CDR3 loop is CASKIGGLLTEAFF. In DNA form, the CDR3 reads TGCGCCAGCAAAATCGGGGGTTTACTCACTGAAGCTTTCTTT. The V call is TRBV10-2, the J call TRBJ1-1; D possibly corresponds to TRBD1 (5 bases). V gave up 7 bases and J gave up 4 bases, with 16 bases separating them. The CDR3 is 14 residues long. Looked up from germline, CDR1 is WSHSY and CDR2 is SAAADI.

This clonotype was observed many times. The rearrangement links TRBV6-1 to TRBJ1-4; D gene unclear. V was clipped by 3 bases and J by 6 bases, with 14 bases between them. The length of the CDR3 is 15 residues. CDR1 and CDR2 from the germline V gene are MNHNS and SASEGT. The CDR3 loop reads CASSEVWADDEKLFF. CDR3 DNA sequence: TGTGCCAGCAGTGAGGTTTGGGCGGACGATGAAAAACTGTTTTTT.

The chain combines TRBV24-1 with TRBJ2-1, with 10 bases identical to TRBD1. The CDR3 runs to 15 residues. Germline V lookup: CDR1 KGHDR, CDR2 SFDVKD. V shed 2 bases and J 8 bases; nucleotides not matched to a gene: 5. CDR3 DNA sequence: TGTGCCACCAGTGATTCTGGGACAGGGGTGGATGAGCAGTTCTTC. As protein: CATSDSGTGVDEQFF.

The table lists this clonotype with a few counts. The chain combines TRBV11-2 with TRBJ2-1, with D tentatively TRBD1 (5 bases). Trimming took 3 bases from V and 3 from J, leaving 9 bases between them. Germline V gene data show CDR1 as SGHAT and CDR2 as FQNNGV. CDR3 length equals 14 residues. The CDR3 protein is CASSLDTYYNEQFF. CDR3 DNA: TGTGCCAGCAGCTTGGACACTTACTACAATGAGCAGTTCTTC.

V gene TRBV25-1 combines with J gene TRBJ2-3, with 7 bases that match TRBD2. CDR3 length: 16 amino acids. V shed 3 bases, J shed 4 bases, and the junction held 10 bases outside the gene matches. The germline gives CDR1 MGHDK, CDR2 SYGVNS. CDR3: CASSDWTAGEADTQYF. CDR3 nucleotide sequence: TGTGCCAGCAGTGACTGGACTGCGGGAGAGGCAGATACGCAGTATTTT.

This chain joins TRBV5-1 and TRBJ1-5, with D hard to call. The CDR3 runs 15 residues. The V end lost 0 bases, the J end lost 1 base, and 8 bases lay between the germline ends. CDR1 and CDR2 (germline): SGHRS, YFSETQ. CDR3 in amino acids: CASSLGDQSNQPQHF. In DNA form, the CDR3 reads TGCGCCAGCAGCTTGGGGGATCAAAGCAATCAGCCCCAGCATTTT.

In its sample, this clonotype was seen many times. The V and J genes are TRBV18 and TRBJ2-7; the D is unclear. This CDR3 spans 15 amino acids. V lost 3 bases and J 1 base, leaving 13 bases between the germline ends. Germline assignment: CDR1 KGHSH and CDR2 LQKENI. The CDR3 region has the DNA TGTGCCAGCTCACCCCGGGCCATGAATTCCTACGAGCAGTACTTC. It encodes CASSPRAMNSYEQYF.

The chain links TRBV12-3 or TRBV12-4 to TRBJ2-6; the D gene could be TRBD1 or TRBD2 (6 bases each). The V end was cut by 3 bases, the J end by 2 bases, with 8 bases between. This CDR3 is 15 amino acids long. The CDR3, as DNA: TGTGCCAGCAGTTTGGGGGGCGCTGGGGCCAACGTCCTGACTTTC. Its protein product is CASSLGGAGANVLTF.

This clonotype was found a few times. The chain employs TRBV28 and TRBJ2-5, with 8 bases fitting TRBD2. The CDR3 is 15 residues long. The germline gives CDR1 MDHEN, CDR2 SYDVKM. Unmatched junction bases numbered 10, after V lost 6 bases and J lost 4 bases. CDR3 nucleotide sequence: TGTGCCAGCAGCCCCGGAGGACTAGCCTCAGAGACCCAGTACTTC. It codes for CASSPGGLASETQYF. Together with reference TRBV28 and TRBJ2-5, the CDR3 gives the full variable domain: DVKVTQSSRYLVKRTGEKVFLECVQDMDHENMFWYRQDPGLGLRLIYFSYDVKMKEKGDIPEGYSVSREKKERFSLILESASTNQTSMYLCASSPGGLASETQYFGPGTRLLVL.

There are a few counts of this clonotype. With a much larger clone just one base away, this may be a read error. The CDR3 DNA sequence: TGTGCCAGCAGTTACTTGGGTGAGCAGTTCTTC. Its protein product is CASSYLGEQFF. The chain couples TRBV6-5 to TRBJ2-1; D unclear. Germline assignment: CDR1 MNHEY and CDR2 SVGAGI. The V end lost 1 base, the J end lost 9 bases, and 4 bases lay between the germline ends. The CDR3 runs to 11 residues.

The chain is built from TRBV5-6 and TRBJ1-2; 7 bases agree with TRBD1. The CDR3 sequence is 14 residues long. Looked up from germline, CDR1 is SGHDT and CDR2 is YYEEEE. With V trimmed by 4 bases and J by 4 bases, 7 bases remained unmatched. CDR3 residues: CASSHGTVLYGYTF. The CDR3 DNA is TGTGCCAGCAGCCATGGGACAGTCCTCTATGGCTACACCTTC.